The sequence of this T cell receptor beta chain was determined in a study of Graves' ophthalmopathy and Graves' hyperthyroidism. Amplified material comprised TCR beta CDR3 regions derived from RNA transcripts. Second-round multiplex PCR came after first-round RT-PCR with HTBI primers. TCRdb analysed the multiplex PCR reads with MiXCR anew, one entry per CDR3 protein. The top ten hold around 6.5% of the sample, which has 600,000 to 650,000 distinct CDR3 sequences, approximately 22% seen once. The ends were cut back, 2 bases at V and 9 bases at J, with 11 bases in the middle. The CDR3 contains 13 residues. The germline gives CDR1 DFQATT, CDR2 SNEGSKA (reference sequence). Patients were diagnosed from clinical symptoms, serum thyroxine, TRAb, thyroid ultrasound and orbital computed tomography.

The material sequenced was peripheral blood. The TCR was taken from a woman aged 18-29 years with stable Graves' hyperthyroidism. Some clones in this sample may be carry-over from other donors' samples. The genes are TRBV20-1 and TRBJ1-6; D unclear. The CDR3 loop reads CSARWTAVSPLHF. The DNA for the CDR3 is TGCAGTGCTAGATGGACGGCCGTTTCACCCCTCCACTTT.